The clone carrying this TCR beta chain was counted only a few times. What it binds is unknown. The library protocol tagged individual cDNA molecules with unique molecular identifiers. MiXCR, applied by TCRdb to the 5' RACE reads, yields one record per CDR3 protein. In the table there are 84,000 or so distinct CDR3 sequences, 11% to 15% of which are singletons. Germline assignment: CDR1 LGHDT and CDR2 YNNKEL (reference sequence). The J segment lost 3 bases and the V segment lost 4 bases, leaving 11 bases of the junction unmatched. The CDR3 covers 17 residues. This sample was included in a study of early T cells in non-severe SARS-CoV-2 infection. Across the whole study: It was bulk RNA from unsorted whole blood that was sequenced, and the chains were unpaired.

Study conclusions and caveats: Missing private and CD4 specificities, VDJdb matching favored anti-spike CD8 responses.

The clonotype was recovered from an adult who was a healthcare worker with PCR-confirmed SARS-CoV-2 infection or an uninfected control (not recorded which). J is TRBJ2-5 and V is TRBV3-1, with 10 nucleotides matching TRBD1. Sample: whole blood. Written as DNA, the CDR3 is TGTGCCAGCAGCCCCTTGCGGACAGGGGGGGGAGAAGAGACCCAGTACTTC. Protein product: CASSPLRTGGGEETQYF.